The rows below give T cell receptor beta chains drawn from one sample of a study of blood T cell repertoires in COVID-19. The table came from immunoSEQ multiplex PCR; TCRdb's copy has only in-frame clones and leaves some out. The sample lists under 300,000 clones, 84% occurring once. The material sequenced was peripheral blood. These receptors were obtained from a man in his forties who had recovered from COVID-19. CDR3s include the opening cysteine and the closing phenylalanine or tryptophan. Each record gives: clone size, V gene, CDR3 length, J gene, D gene, CDR3 DNA, CDR3 protein. The D gene is left open where the match is weak. Size values are once, few and many counts, or a class for expanded clones, and some rows have none.

abundance: -; v_gene: TRBV27; len: 13; j_gene: TRBJ1-4; d_gene: -; CDR3nt: TGTGCCAGCAGGAGGGACACGTCAAGGGAATTGTTTTTT; CDR3aa: CASRRDTSRELFF
abundance: -; v_gene: TRBV24-1; len: 12; j_gene: TRBJ2-5; d_gene: TRBD1; CDR3nt: TGTGCCACCAGTGACTGGACAGGGCCCCAGTACTTC; CDR3aa: CATSDWTGPQYF
abundance: -; v_gene: TRBV29-1; len: 14; j_gene: TRBJ2-3; d_gene: -; CDR3nt: TGCAGCGTTGATAAGGCGGGGCCGACGGATACGCAGTATTTT; CDR3aa: CSVDKAGPTDTQYF
abundance: once; v_gene: TRBV12-3/TRBV12-4; len: 13; j_gene: TRBJ2-1; d_gene: -; CDR3nt: TGTGCCAGCAGTTTAAATCTAGCTGGTGAGCAGTTCTTC; CDR3aa: CASSLNLAGEQFF
abundance: -; v_gene: TRBV19; len: 14; j_gene: TRBJ1-2; d_gene: -; CDR3nt: TGTGCCAGTAGCGCCAAACAGGAGAACTATGGCTACACCTTC; CDR3aa: CASSAKQENYGYTF
abundance: -; v_gene: TRBV27; len: 12; j_gene: TRBJ2-1; d_gene: -; CDR3nt: TGTGCCAGCAGCCAAGGGGGGACAGACCCGCTCTTC; CDR3aa: CASSQGGTDPLF
abundance: once; v_gene: TRBV9; len: 15; j_gene: TRBJ2-4; d_gene: -; CDR3nt: TGTGCCAGCAGCGTAGGAATTAGCGGAGATGACATTCAGTACTTC; CDR3aa: CASSVGISGDDIQYF
abundance: -; v_gene: TRBV19; len: 13; j_gene: TRBJ1-3; d_gene: -; CDR3nt: TGTGCCAGTAGTACCGGGGAGTACGACACCATATATTTT; CDR3aa: CASSTGEYDTIYF
abundance: -; v_gene: TRBV10-3; len: 15; j_gene: TRBJ1-2; d_gene: TRBD1; CDR3nt: TGTGCCATCAACGGACAGGGAGAGGGAGGCTATGGCTACACCTTC; CDR3aa: CAINGQGEGGYGYTF
abundance: -; v_gene: TRBV30; len: 14; j_gene: TRBJ1-3; d_gene: TRBD1; CDR3nt: TGTGCCTGGTCCACAGGGGGCGCCGGAAACACCATATATTTT; CDR3aa: CAWSTGGAGNTIYF
abundance: -; v_gene: TRBV29-1; len: 14; j_gene: TRBJ1-1; d_gene: TRBD1; CDR3nt: TGCAGCGTAGCCGGGACAGGGGGGGACACTGAAGCTTTCTTT; CDR3aa: CSVAGTGGDTEAFF
abundance: -; v_gene: TRBV7-9; len: 14; j_gene: TRBJ2-5; d_gene: TRBD2; CDR3nt: TGTGCCAGCAGCTGGACTAGCGCGGAAGAGACCCAGTACTTC; CDR3aa: CASSWTSAEETQYF
abundance: -; v_gene: TRBV19; len: 16; j_gene: TRBJ2-2; d_gene: TRBD2; CDR3nt: TGTGCCAGTAGTCGGATCGGGACTAGCGTGGGCGGGGAGCTGTTTTTT; CDR3aa: CASSRIGTSVGGELFF
abundance: few; v_gene: TRBV7-2; len: 14; j_gene: TRBJ1-1; d_gene: -; CDR3nt: TGTGCCAGCAGCCCCGCCGGGAGGTTCACTGAAGCTTTCTTT; CDR3aa: CASSPAGRFTEAFF
abundance: -; v_gene: TRBV5-1; len: 14; j_gene: TRBJ1-1; d_gene: -; CDR3nt: TGCGCCAGCAGCTTCGACGGGGGGAACACTGAAGCTTTCTTT; CDR3aa: CASSFDGGNTEAFF
abundance: -; v_gene: TRBV6-5; len: 16; j_gene: TRBJ2-3; d_gene: -; CDR3nt: TGTGCCAGCAGTTACGGTTGGGGTGGGGCCACAGATACGCAGTATTTT; CDR3aa: CASSYGWGGATDTQYF
abundance: -; v_gene: TRBV5-1; len: 16; j_gene: TRBJ2-1; d_gene: TRBD2; CDR3nt: TGCGCCAGCAGCCTCCCGGGCGGGGGGCTATACAATGAGCAGTTCTTC; CDR3aa: CASSLPGGGLYNEQFF
abundance: -; v_gene: TRBV10-3; len: 11; j_gene: TRBJ2-5; d_gene: -; CDR3nt: TGTGCCATCGGGGCTAAGGAGACCCAGTACTTC; CDR3aa: CAIGAKETQYF
abundance: few; v_gene: TRBV7-9; len: 16; j_gene: TRBJ2-1; d_gene: TRBD2; CDR3nt: TGTGCCAGCAGCTTAGCGCTTGCGGGGGTTTACAATGAGCAGTTCTTC; CDR3aa: CASSLALAGVYNEQFF
abundance: -; v_gene: TRBV9; len: 18; j_gene: TRBJ1-2; d_gene: -; CDR3nt: TGTGCCAGCAGCGTAGTCCAAGAAAGGGGTCTTACCAACTATGGCTACACCTTC; CDR3aa: CASSVVQERGLTNYGYTF
abundance: -; v_gene: TRBV5-1; len: 16; j_gene: TRBJ2-6; d_gene: -; CDR3nt: TGCGCCAGCAGCACCCAGGCTAACTCTGGGGCCAACGTCCTGACTTTC; CDR3aa: CASSTQANSGANVLTF
abundance: -; v_gene: TRBV4-1; len: 14; j_gene: TRBJ1-5; d_gene: -; CDR3nt: TGCGCCAGCAGCCAATACAATAGCAATCAGCCCCAGCATTTT; CDR3aa: CASSQYNSNQPQHF
abundance: few; v_gene: TRBV4-2; len: 15; j_gene: TRBJ2-7; d_gene: TRBD1; CDR3nt: TGTGCCAGCAGCCCCAGCTCGACAGGGCCCTACGAGCAGTACTTC; CDR3aa: CASSPSSTGPYEQYF